Reported below is one T cell receptor beta chain. Under the authors' procedure: By means of reference gene primer amplification, nucleated cell counts were estimated. The assay was immunoSEQ multiplex PCR, and TCRdb's table has in-frame clones only and misses some. V and J calls and clone size are copied from that table; D and trimming were computed from the DNA. Here the sample spans fewer than 80,000 clones, 70% to 80% being singletons. The entry originates in a study of blood T cell repertoires in COVID-19. Study-level information: The United States, Italy and Spain supplied acute and convalescent COVID-19 samples.

There are 14 residues in the CDR3. Trimming cost V 7 bases and J 8 bases, with 18 bases left between them. Germline V gives CDR1 LGHNT, CDR2 FRNRAP. This rearrangement joins TRBV12-5 to TRBJ2-1; possibly TRBD1 for D (6 bases). The clonotype originates from a woman over 75 with active or convalescent COVID-19. Sequencing was performed on peripheral blood. CDR3 in amino acids: CASVNTGYRYEQFF. The CDR3 DNA is TGTGCTAGTGTTAACACAGGGTACCGCTATGAGCAGTTCTTC.